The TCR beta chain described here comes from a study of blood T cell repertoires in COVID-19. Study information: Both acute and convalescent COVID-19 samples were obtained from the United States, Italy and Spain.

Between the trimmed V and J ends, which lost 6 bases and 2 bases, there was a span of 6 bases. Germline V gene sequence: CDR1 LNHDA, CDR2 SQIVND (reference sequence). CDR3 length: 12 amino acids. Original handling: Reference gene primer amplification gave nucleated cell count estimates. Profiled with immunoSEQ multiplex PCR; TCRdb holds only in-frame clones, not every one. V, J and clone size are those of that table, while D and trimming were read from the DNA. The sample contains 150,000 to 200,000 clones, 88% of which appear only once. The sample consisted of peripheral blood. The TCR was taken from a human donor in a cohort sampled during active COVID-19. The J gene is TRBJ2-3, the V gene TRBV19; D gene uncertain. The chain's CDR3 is CASRTDTDTQYF. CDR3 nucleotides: TGTGCCAGTAGAACTGACACAGATACGCAGTATTTT.